This T cell receptor beta chain originates from a study of blood T cell repertoires in COVID-19. Study-level information: Material from acute and convalescent COVID-19 was sourced from the United States, Italy and Spain. T cells, B-cell-depleted T cells, or PBMCs provided the cDNA or gDNA that served as material.

Authors' data handling: Estimates of nucleated cell counts were drawn from the amplification of reference gene primers. Measured with immunoSEQ multiplex PCR; TCRdb has only the in-frame clones, and not every one. The DNA gave D and trimming, while V, J and clone size come from that table. The table shows about 78,000 clones, with roughly 89% occurring only once. Germline CDR1 reads SGHVS; CDR2 reads FQNEAQ. Trimming removed 4 bases from V and 12 bases from J; junction bases left unmatched: 3. There are 11 residues in the CDR3. This clone was counted only a few times. The rearrangement links TRBV7-8 to TRBJ2-1, with 7 nucleotides matching TRBD2. This receptor was taken from a woman of 80 years or more with active or convalescent COVID-19. The sequenced sample consisted of peripheral blood. CDR3 residues: CASSSLAAQFF. The CDR3 nucleotides read TGTGCCAGCAGCTCCCTAGCGGCGCAGTTCTTC.